Following are 15 T cell receptor beta chains from one sample sequenced in a study of cytomegalovirus exposure and HLA in healthy donors (dated by TCRdb to about 2017). Library prep was done by the immunoSEQ multiplex PCR assay. For the multiplex PCR, a mixture combining 60 forward primers for TCR Vbeta segments and 13 reverse primers for TCR Jbeta segments was used. TCRdb carries this immuneACCESS record with in-frame sequences only. Its versions omit some clonotypes, under half of them owing to an unresolved V gene in the studies checked, with the rest unexplained. Counted in this sample were 150,000 or so clones; over 60% of them appeared once. 13% of the sample lies in the top ten. The specimen sequenced was PBMCs. The receptors originated from a man aged 35 to 55 in good health and CMV-seropositive.

This rearrangement joins TRBV19 to TRBJ2-4; TRBD1 matches 7 bases. Trimming took 5 bases from V and 0 from J; bases not matched to a gene: 16. The CDR3 spans 19 residues. CDR1 is LNHDA and CDR2 is SQIVND in the germline V gene (reference sequence). The CDR3 coding sequence is TGTGCCAGTAGTGCCGAGACAGGGTCGCGCTTAACAGCCAAAAACATTCAGTACTTC. Translated: CASSAETGSRLTAKNIQYF.

V is TRBV29-1 and J is TRBJ2-5; TRBD2 aligns across 7 bases. The CDR3 sequence is 14 residues long. J was trimmed by 5 bases and V by 5 bases; bases with no gene match: 11. The germline gives CDR1 SQVTM, CDR2 ANQGSEA. In nucleotides, the CDR3 is TGCAGCGTTCGGACTAGTGTGGTGATGGAGACCCAGTACTTC. Translating gives CSVRTSVVMETQYF.

In this sample, this clone turned up a few times. The chain combines TRBV11-2 with TRBJ1-2; D ambiguous. The CDR3 consists of 15 residues. V lost 0 bases and J 3 bases, leaving 11 bases between the germline ends. Germline assignment: CDR1 SGHAT and CDR2 FQNNGV. This chain's CDR3 is CASSLDRRRYYGYTF. CDR3 nucleotide sequence: TGTGCCAGCAGCTTAGATCGTCGGAGATACTATGGCTACACCTTC. Full variable domain (rest looked up from reference TRBV11-2 and TRBJ1-2): EAGVAQSPRYKIIEKRQSVAFWCNPISGHATLYWYQQILGQGPKLLIQFQNNGVVDDSQLPKDRFSAERLKGVDSTLKIQPAKLEDSAVYLCASSLDRRRYYGYTFGSGTRLTVV.

The genes are TRBV19 and TRBJ2-7; TRBD1 matches at 7 bases. J gave up 4 bases and V 5 bases, and 8 bases lay outside the gene matches. From germline, CDR1 is LNHDA and CDR2 SQIVND (reference sequence). The CDR3 has 14 amino acids. The CDR3, as DNA: TGTGCCAGTAGTGTTAAAGGGGGCTCGTACGAGCAGTACTTC. Amino acid sequence: CASSVKGGSYEQYF.

V is TRBV19 and J is TRBJ1-2; 7 nucleotides line up with TRBD1. The germline CDR1 and CDR2 sequences are LNHDA and SQIVND (reference sequence). The CDR3 runs to 14 residues. Unmatched junction bases numbered 7, after V lost 2 bases and J lost 7 bases. The CDR3 here is CASSILGGVFGYTF. CDR3 nucleotides: TGTGCCAGTAGTATATTAGGGGGCGTATTTGGCTACACCTTC.

This clone was found once. The rearrangement links TRBV7-9 to TRBJ2-3; TRBD2 is a possible D gene (5 bases). V lost 2 bases and J 4 bases, leaving 13 bases between the germline ends. Germline V CDR1 and CDR2: SEHNR, FQNEAQ (reference sequence). The CDR3 covers 15 residues. The CDR3 DNA reads as TGTGCCAGCAGCTTAAGCGGACCCCGCGCAGATACGCAGTATTTT. This codes for CASSLSGPRADTQYF.

The chain is built from TRBV10-2 and TRBJ2-5, with 11 bases lining up with TRBD2. Trimming took 6 bases from V and 4 from J; bases not matched to a gene: 7. This CDR3 has 15 residues. Germline CDR1 reads WSHSY; CDR2 reads SAAADI. The DNA of the CDR3 is TGCGCCAGCAGCCATTTAGCGGGAGGGGCAGAGACCCAGTACTTC. It yields the protein CASSHLAGGAETQYF.

The chain couples TRBV7-9 to TRBJ1-3, with 7 bases lining up with TRBD1. The CDR3 totals 17 residues. The J segment lost 2 bases and the V segment lost 5 bases, leaving 12 bases of the junction unmatched. The germline gives CDR1 SEHNR, CDR2 FQNEAQ (reference sequence). For the CDR3, the DNA is TGTGCCAGCAGCCCCCTGGTAGGGACAGCGGCTGGAAACACCATATATTTT. Its protein product is CASSPLVGTAAGNTIYF.

The genes are TRBV9 and TRBJ2-7; 8 nucleotides align to TRBD1. Germline CDR1 SGDLS, CDR2 YYNGEE. This CDR3 is 14 amino acids long. Unmatched junction bases numbered 9, after V lost 4 bases and J lost 6 bases. CDR3 in DNA: TGTGCCAGCAGCCCGGACAGGGAAGGCCGCGAGCAGTACTTC. It codes for CASSPDREGREQYF.

This clone was seen more than once but under ten times. The CDR3 loop reads CASSASPAGEQYF. For the CDR3, the DNA is TGTGCCAGCAGCGCTAGCCCCGCGGGGGAGCAGTACTTC. The rearrangement joins TRBV7-3 to TRBJ2-7, with D maybe TRBD2 (6 bases). Germline V lookup: CDR1 SGHTA, CDR2 FQGTGA. V was pared by 5 bases and J by 7 bases, with 15 bases between. This CDR3 has 13 residues.

This clone showed up just once. The CDR3 sequence: CASSQVPGGPGEQFF. The CDR3 DNA is TGCGCCAGCAGCCAAGTCCCGGGAGGGCCGGGTGAGCAGTTCTTC. The genes are TRBV4-1 and TRBJ2-1, with TRBD2 matching over 8 bases. The CDR3 spans 15 residues. The ends lost 1 base at V and 9 bases at J; junction bases unmatched: 8. Per germline, CDR1 MGHRA and CDR2 YSYEKL.

The DNA for the CDR3 is TGTGCCAGCAGTTTATGGCAGGGGATCCCCTACGAGCAGTACTTC. It translates to CASSLWQGIPYEQYF. This chain uses TRBV28 with TRBJ2-7, with D maybe TRBD1 (6 bases). The V end lost 0 bases, the J end lost 2 bases, and 11 bases lay between the germline ends. This CDR3 region has 15 residues. The germline CDR1 and CDR2 sequences are MDHEN and SYDVKM.

The chain couples TRBV4-1 to TRBJ2-7; D gene uncertain. The V gene lost 1 base and the J gene lost 3 bases, with 13 bases spanning the gap. The CDR3 has 15 residues. The germline CDR1 and CDR2 sequences are MGHRA and YSYEKL. DNA for the CDR3: TGCGCCAGCAGCCAAGGATCGGCGAGGTTCTACGAGCAGTACTTC. As protein: CASSQGSARFYEQYF.

The V call is TRBV4-1, the J call TRBJ2-4; the D gene is possibly TRBD1 (5 bases). The V gene lost 0 bases and the J gene lost 8 bases, with 11 bases spanning the gap. CDR1 and CDR2 (germline): MGHRA, YSYEKL. The CDR3 length is 14 residues. The CDR3 DNA follows: TGCGCCAGCAGCCAAGATAGAGGACAAGACATTCAGTACTTC. Its translation: CASSQDRGQDIQYF.

V is TRBV7-6 and J is TRBJ2-7, with 9 bases matching TRBD1. The germline V gene has CDR1 SGHVS and CDR2 FNYEAQ. This CDR3 contains 14 residues. V lost 5 bases to trimming and J lost 5 bases; unmatched junction nucleotides: 7. In nucleotides, the CDR3 is TGTGCCAGCAGCCCGGGACAGGGTCTCCACGAGCAGTACTTC. This codes for CASSPGQGLHEQYF.